This T cell receptor beta chain comes out of a study of vaccination and CD4 T cells after COVID-19. Study-level background: From HCoV-229E, HCoV-OC43, HCoV-NL63 and SARS-CoV-2, overlapping spike peptides were used to stimulate the cells. Study-level results: Convalescent patients studied were relatively few, and early post-infection timepoints were absent.

Points on this clonotype: Its antigen is not identified.

Treatment in this sample: approximately 9-day PBMC culture with coronavirus spike peptide pools or control peptides (ViraFEST assay). Oncomine TCR Beta short-read sequencing was applied to DNA from cultured CD4+ T cells. Using the QIAamp micro DNA kit, genomic DNA was extracted from the CD4+ T cells that had been cultured. TCRdb called the PCR reads again in MiXCR, with one record for every CDR3 protein. The sample contains 4,000 to 4,500 distinct CDR3 sequences, 38% of which appear only once. V shed 0 bases and J shed 4 bases, with 15 bases lying between them. This CDR3 has 16 amino acids. Germline values: CDR1 SGHRS, CDR2 YFSETQ.

This receptor was identified in a human donor who had recovered from COVID-19. The chain employs TRBV5-1 and TRBJ2-3, with D unclear. Material: CD4+ T cells from blood, cultured in vitro. Here the CDR3 DNA reads TGCGCCAGCAGCTTGGGGGTTTTGTCTGGGGCAGATACGCAGTATTTT. This translates into CASSLGVLSGADTQYF.